This is a list of T cell receptor beta chains from one sample in a study of blood T cell repertoires in COVID-19. Here immunoSEQ multiplex PCR was the method, and the copy in TCRdb shows in-frame clones only, minus some. In the table there are 330,000 or so clones, approximately 88% of which are singletons. The sample taken for sequencing was peripheral blood. Receptors were obtained from a man aged 25 to 45 with COVID-19, enrolled during active disease. The CDR3 runs from the conserved cysteine through the conserved F or W. The D gene is left open where the match is weak. A row's size may be missing; if present it is once, few, many or a size class.

CDR3 protein: CASSLAGGGAGDTQYF
CDR3 DNA: TGTGCCAGCAGCTTGGCCGGCGGGGGGGCCGGGGATACGCAGTATTTT
J gene: TRBJ2-3
V gene: TRBV5-5
D gene: TRBD2
clone size: .

CDR3 protein: CASSSSRVMNTGELFF
CDR3 DNA: TGTGCCAGCTCTTCGTCCAGGGTGATGAACACCGGGGAGCTGTTTTTT
J gene: TRBJ2-2
V gene: TRBV18
D gene: .
clone size: .

CDR3 protein: CASSLPGTVSEAFF
CDR3 DNA: TGTGCCAGCAGTTTACCAGGGACAGTATCCGAAGCTTTCTTT
J gene: TRBJ1-1
V gene: TRBV28
D gene: TRBD1
clone size: .

CDR3 protein: CASSRTSGSVNTGELFF
CDR3 DNA: TGTGCCAGCAGCCGGACTAGCGGGAGTGTAAACACCGGGGAGCTGTTTTTT
J gene: TRBJ2-2
V gene: TRBV7-8
D gene: TRBD2
clone size: .

CDR3 protein: CASSSQGALSYEQYF
CDR3 DNA: TGCGCCAGCAGCTCACAGGGGGCCTTATCCTACGAGCAGTACTTC
J gene: TRBJ2-7
V gene: TRBV5-1
D gene: TRBD1
clone size: .

CDR3 protein: CASSLSKKGLADYQETQYF
CDR3 DNA: TGTGCCAGCAGTTTATCGAAGAAGGGACTAGCGGACTACCAAGAGACCCAGTACTTC
J gene: TRBJ2-5
V gene: TRBV27
D gene: TRBD2
clone size: few

CDR3 protein: CASSLRTDNQPQHF
CDR3 DNA: TGTGCCAGCAGCTTAAGGACAGACAATCAGCCCCAGCATTTT
J gene: TRBJ1-5
V gene: TRBV7-2
D gene: .
clone size: .

CDR3 protein: CASSFEDYTGELFF
CDR3 DNA: TGTGCCAGCAGTTTTGAAGACTACACCGGGGAGCTGTTTTTT
J gene: TRBJ2-2
V gene: TRBV27
D gene: .
clone size: .

CDR3 protein: CASRVTPATNEKLFF
CDR3 DNA: TGTGCCAGCAGGGTAACACCAGCAACTAATGAAAAACTGTTTTTT
J gene: TRBJ1-4
V gene: TRBV28
D gene: .
clone size: .

CDR3 protein: CASRTGGDNSPLHF
CDR3 DNA: TGTGCCAGCAGGACAGGGGGCGATAATTCACCCCTCCACTTT
J gene: TRBJ1-6
V gene: TRBV6-1
D gene: TRBD1
clone size: .

CDR3 protein: CASSLWEGSAKNIQYF
CDR3 DNA: TGTGCCAGCAGTTTATGGGAGGGGTCAGCCAAAAACATTCAGTACTTC
J gene: TRBJ2-4
V gene: TRBV27
D gene: TRBD2
clone size: few

CDR3 protein: CASSSDQGSLIYEQYF
CDR3 DNA: TGTGCCAGCAGTTCGGACCAGGGGTCTTTAATCTACGAGCAGTACTTC
J gene: TRBJ2-7
V gene: TRBV28
D gene: .
clone size: once

CDR3 protein: CSVRGWMSEDGELFF
CDR3 DNA: TGCAGCGTTCGAGGATGGATGTCCGAGGACGGGGAGCTGTTTTTT
J gene: TRBJ2-2
V gene: TRBV29-1
D gene: .
clone size: .

CDR3 protein: CASTRGGLVSYEQYF
CDR3 DNA: TGTGCCAGCACCCGAGGGGGACTAGTTTCTTACGAGCAGTACTTC
J gene: TRBJ2-7
V gene: TRBV2
D gene: TRBD2
clone size: few

CDR3 protein: CASSPPTPGTIYF
CDR3 DNA: TGTGCCAGCTCACCCCCTACCCCCGGGACCATATATTTT
J gene: TRBJ1-3
V gene: TRBV18
D gene: .
clone size: .

CDR3 protein: CASSYTPTGGRTEAFF
CDR3 DNA: TGTGCCAGCAGTTACACCCCGACAGGGGGGAGGACTGAAGCTTTCTTT
J gene: TRBJ1-1
V gene: TRBV6-2/TRBV6-3
D gene: TRBD1
clone size: .

CDR3 protein: CASSMDRRFATNEKLFF
CDR3 DNA: TGTGCCAGTAGTATGGACAGGAGATTTGCAACTAATGAAAAACTGTTTTTT
J gene: TRBJ1-4
V gene: TRBV19
D gene: TRBD1
clone size: once

CDR3 protein: CAISVGQNEQFF
CDR3 DNA: TGTGCCATCAGTGTTGGGCAAAATGAGCAGTTCTTC
J gene: TRBJ2-1
V gene: TRBV10-3
D gene: .
clone size: once

CDR3 protein: CARSSSDGVGQYYNSPLHF
CDR3 DNA: TGTGCCAGAAGCTCGTCGGACGGAGTTGGACAGTACTATAATTCACCCCTCCACTTT
J gene: TRBJ1-6
V gene: TRBV5-3
D gene: .
clone size: few

CDR3 protein: CASSLGIASGANVLTF
CDR3 DNA: TGTGCCAGCAGCTTAGGGATAGCCTCTGGGGCCAACGTCCTGACTTTC
J gene: TRBJ2-6
V gene: TRBV7-2
D gene: .
clone size: .

CDR3 protein: CASSQGNNYGYTF
CDR3 DNA: TGTGCCAGCAGCCAGGGCAATAACTATGGCTACACCTTC
J gene: TRBJ1-2
V gene: TRBV25-1
D gene: .
clone size: .

CDR3 protein: CASSLSGNYGYTF
CDR3 DNA: TGTGCCAGCAGCTTGTCCGGGAACTATGGCTACACCTTC
J gene: TRBJ1-2
V gene: TRBV5-6
D gene: .
clone size: once

CDR3 protein: CASSFGTGTHEQYF
CDR3 DNA: TGTGCCAGCAGTTTTGGGACAGGGACCCACGAGCAGTACTTC
J gene: TRBJ2-7
V gene: TRBV27
D gene: TRBD1
clone size: .

CDR3 protein: CASSLDGVQKTQYF
CDR3 DNA: TGTGCCAGCAGCTTAGACGGGGTTCAGAAGACCCAGTACTTC
J gene: TRBJ2-5
V gene: TRBV7-9
D gene: .
clone size: .

CDR3 protein: CASSTPGTGEETQYF
CDR3 DNA: TGTGCCAGCAGCACACCCGGGACAGGAGAAGAGACCCAGTACTTC
J gene: TRBJ2-5
V gene: TRBV7-9
D gene: TRBD1
clone size: .

CDR3 protein: CASSGWGRSGANVLTF
CDR3 DNA: TGTGCCAGCAGTGGGTGGGGCCGCTCTGGGGCCAACGTCCTGACTTTC
J gene: TRBJ2-6
V gene: TRBV6-1
D gene: .
clone size: .

CDR3 protein: CASSYGTNGNTIYF
CDR3 DNA: TGTGCCAGCAGTTACGGGACAAATGGAAACACCATATATTTT
J gene: TRBJ1-3
V gene: TRBV6-5
D gene: .
clone size: .

CDR3 protein: CASSLWDSYEQYF
CDR3 DNA: TGTGCCAGCAGCCTGTGGGACAGCTACGAGCAGTACTTC
J gene: TRBJ2-7
V gene: TRBV9
D gene: TRBD1
clone size: .

CDR3 protein: CASSWSPGQYGELFF
CDR3 DNA: TGTGCCAGCAGCTGGTCTCCGGGACAGTACGGGGAGCTGTTTTTT
J gene: TRBJ2-2
V gene: TRBV5-4
D gene: TRBD1
clone size: .

CDR3 protein: CASSIGQAWEQYF
CDR3 DNA: TGTGCCAGTAGTATAGGGCAGGCTTGGGAGCAGTACTTC
J gene: TRBJ2-7
V gene: TRBV19
D gene: .
clone size: .

CDR3 protein: CATSGNLGPGFYEQYF
CDR3 DNA: TGTGCCACCAGTGGAAACCTCGGGCCAGGGTTCTACGAGCAGTACTTC
J gene: TRBJ2-7
V gene: TRBV24-1
D gene: .
clone size: .

CDR3 protein: CASSDFSRGDTQYF
CDR3 DNA: TGTGCCAGCAGTGACTTTTCCAGGGGAGATACGCAGTATTTT
J gene: TRBJ2-3
V gene: TRBV6-4
D gene: .
clone size: .

CDR3 protein: CASSPSGRPETQYF
CDR3 DNA: TGTGCCAGCAGTCCTAGCGGGAGGCCGGAGACCCAGTACTTC
J gene: TRBJ2-5
V gene: TRBV27
D gene: TRBD2
clone size: .

CDR3 protein: CSVAGTAGNYGYTF
CDR3 DNA: TGCAGCGTTGCTGGAACGGCAGGGAACTATGGCTACACCTTC
J gene: TRBJ1-2
V gene: TRBV29-1
D gene: .
clone size: .

CDR3 protein: CASSLSTGQGYGYTF
CDR3 DNA: TGTGCCAGCAGTTTATCGACGGGACAGGGCTATGGCTACACCTTC
J gene: TRBJ1-2
V gene: TRBV27
D gene: TRBD1
clone size: .

CDR3 protein: CASSLRLSEAFF
CDR3 DNA: TGTGCCAGCAGTTTAAGACTCAGTGAAGCTTTCTTT
J gene: TRBJ1-1
V gene: TRBV28
D gene: .
clone size: .

CDR3 protein: CASSQEGGGGYVLTF
CDR3 DNA: TGTGCCAGCAGCCAAGAAGGGGGTGGTGGCTACGTCCTGACTTTC
J gene: TRBJ2-6
V gene: TRBV4-2
D gene: .
clone size: .

CDR3 protein: CASSYSSSGEETQYF
CDR3 DNA: TGTGCCAGCAGTTACTCCTCTAGCGGGGAAGAGACCCAGTACTTC
J gene: TRBJ2-5
V gene: TRBV6-2/TRBV6-3
D gene: TRBD2
clone size: .

CDR3 protein: CASQGAGYEQYF
CDR3 DNA: TGTGCCAGCCAGGGGGCGGGCTACGAGCAGTACTTC
J gene: TRBJ2-7
V gene: TRBV2
D gene: TRBD1
clone size: .

CDR3 protein: CASSRDRHNSPLHF
CDR3 DNA: TGTGCCAGCAGCCGGGACAGACATAATTCACCCCTCCACTTT
J gene: TRBJ1-6
V gene: TRBV5-6
D gene: TRBD1
clone size: .

CDR3 protein: CASSAVTGYQETQYF
CDR3 DNA: TGTGCCAGCAGCGCGGTCACAGGGTACCAAGAGACCCAGTACTTC
J gene: TRBJ2-5
V gene: TRBV9
D gene: .
clone size: .

CDR3 protein: CASSVGVGGYTF
CDR3 DNA: TGTGCCAGCAGCGTAGGAGTTGGTGGCTACACCTTC
J gene: TRBJ1-2
V gene: TRBV9
D gene: .
clone size: .

CDR3 protein: CASSRGQGLTETQYF
CDR3 DNA: TGTGCCAGCAGTCGGGGACAGGGGTTAACAGAGACCCAGTACTTC
J gene: TRBJ2-5
V gene: TRBV28
D gene: TRBD1
clone size: .

CDR3 protein: CASSLRQGRNEKLFF
CDR3 DNA: TGTGCCAGCAGTCTACGACAGGGGCGTAATGAAAAACTGTTTTTT
J gene: TRBJ1-4
V gene: TRBV6-5
D gene: TRBD1
clone size: .

CDR3 protein: CASSRDPGLATHEQYF
CDR3 DNA: TGTGCCAGCAGCCGCGATCCGGGACTAGCAACCCACGAGCAGTACTTC
J gene: TRBJ2-7
V gene: TRBV7-6
D gene: TRBD2
clone size: .

CDR3 protein: CASDTRRTGPGGYTF
CDR3 DNA: TGTGCCAGCGATACCCGCCGGACAGGCCCGGGAGGCTACACCTTC
J gene: TRBJ1-2
V gene: TRBV13
D gene: TRBD1
clone size: .

CDR3 protein: CASSSRVGEKLFF
CDR3 DNA: TGTGCCAGCAGTTCCAGGGTTGGAGAAAAACTGTTTTTT
J gene: TRBJ1-4
V gene: TRBV27
D gene: .
clone size: .

CDR3 protein: CASREGQGSYNEQFF
CDR3 DNA: TGTGCCAGCAGGGAAGGACAGGGATCCTACAATGAGCAGTTCTTC
J gene: TRBJ2-1
V gene: TRBV2
D gene: TRBD1
clone size: .

CDR3 protein: CASSGSTGGHEQYF
CDR3 DNA: TGCGCCAGCAGCGGATCAACAGGGGGCCACGAGCAGTACTTC
J gene: TRBJ2-7
V gene: TRBV5-1
D gene: TRBD1
clone size: .

CDR3 protein: CASRGTVIDTDTQYF
CDR3 DNA: TGTGCCAGCAGGGGGACAGTGATTGACACAGATACGCAGTATTTT
J gene: TRBJ2-3
V gene: TRBV2
D gene: TRBD1
clone size: .

CDR3 protein: CASRFRGYYGYTF
CDR3 DNA: TGTGCCAGCAGATTCAGGGGGTACTATGGCTACACCTTC
J gene: TRBJ1-2
V gene: TRBV28
D gene: TRBD1
clone size: once